This T cell receptor (beta chain) was identified in a study of blood T cell repertoires in COVID-19. Whole-study context: Donors in the United States, Italy and Spain gave samples during acute or convalescent COVID-19. Sources were T cells, B-cell-depleted T cells, or PBMCs; the material itself was cDNA or gDNA.

Authors' analysis steps: Reference gene primer amplification yielded estimated nucleated cell counts. Generated by immunoSEQ multiplex PCR, the TCRdb table keeps only in-frame clones and is missing some. V and J calls and clone size are as listed in that table; D and trimming were resolved from the DNA. The sample has approximately 260,000 clones, over 75% seen once. The germline V gene has CDR1 SGDLS and CDR2 YYNGEE. The CDR3 is 15 residues long. Trimming removed 3 bases from V and 1 base from J, with 11 bases in between. The sequence was obtained from a human donor in a cohort sampled during active COVID-19. This chain connects TRBV9 to TRBJ1-5; D is perhaps TRBD1 (6 bases). Sequencing was performed on peripheral blood. CDR3 in amino acids: CASSAQGWSNQPQHF. The DNA for the CDR3 is TGTGCCAGCAGCGCACAGGGTTGGAGCAATCAGCCCCAGCATTTT.